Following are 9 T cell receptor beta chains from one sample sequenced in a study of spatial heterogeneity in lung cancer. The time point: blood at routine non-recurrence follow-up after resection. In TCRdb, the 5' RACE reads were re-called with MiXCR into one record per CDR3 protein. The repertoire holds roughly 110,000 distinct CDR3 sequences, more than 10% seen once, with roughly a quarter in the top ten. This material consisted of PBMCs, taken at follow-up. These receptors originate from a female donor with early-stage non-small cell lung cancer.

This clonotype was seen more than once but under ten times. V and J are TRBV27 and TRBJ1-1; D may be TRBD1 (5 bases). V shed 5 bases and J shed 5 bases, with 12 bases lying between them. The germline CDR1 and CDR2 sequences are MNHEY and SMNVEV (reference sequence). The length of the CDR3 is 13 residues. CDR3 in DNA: TGTGCCAGCAGTCCACTCGACAGAACTGAAGCTTTCTTT. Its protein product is CASSPLDRTEAFF.

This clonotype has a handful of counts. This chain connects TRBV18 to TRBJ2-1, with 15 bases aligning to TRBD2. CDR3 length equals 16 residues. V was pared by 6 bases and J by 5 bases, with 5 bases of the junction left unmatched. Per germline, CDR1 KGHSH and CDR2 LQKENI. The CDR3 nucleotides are TGTGCCAGCTCGATCGGACTAGCGGGAGGGGACAATGAGCAGTTCTTC. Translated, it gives CASSIGLAGGDNEQFF. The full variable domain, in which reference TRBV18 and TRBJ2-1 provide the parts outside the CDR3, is NAGVMQNPRHLVRRRGQEARLRCSPMKGHSHVYWYRQLPEEGLKFMVYLQKENIIDESGMPKERFSAEFPKEGPSILRIQQVVRGDSAAYFCASSIGLAGGDNEQFFGPGTRLTVL.

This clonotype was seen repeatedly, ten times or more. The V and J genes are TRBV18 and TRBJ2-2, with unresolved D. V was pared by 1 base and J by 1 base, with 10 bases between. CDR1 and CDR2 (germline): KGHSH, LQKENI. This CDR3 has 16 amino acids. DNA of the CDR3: TGTGCCAGCTCACCACGGAGACAACTGAACACCGGGGAGCTGTTTTTT. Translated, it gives CASSPRRQLNTGELFF.

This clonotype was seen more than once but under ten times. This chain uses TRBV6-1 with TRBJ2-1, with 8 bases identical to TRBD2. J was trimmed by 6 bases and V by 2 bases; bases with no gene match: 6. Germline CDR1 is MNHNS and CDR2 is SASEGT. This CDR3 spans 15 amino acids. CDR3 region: CASSELKRESNEQFF. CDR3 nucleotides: TGTGCCAGCAGTGAATTGAAGCGGGAGAGCAATGAGCAGTTCTTC.

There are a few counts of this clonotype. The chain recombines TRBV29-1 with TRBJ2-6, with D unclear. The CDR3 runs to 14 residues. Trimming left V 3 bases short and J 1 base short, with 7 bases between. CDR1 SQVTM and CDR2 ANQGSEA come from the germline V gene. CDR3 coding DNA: TGCAGCGTTGATTTGGCATCTGGGGCCAACGTCCTGACTTTC. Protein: CSVDLASGANVLTF. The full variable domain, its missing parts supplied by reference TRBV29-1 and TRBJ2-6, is SAVISQKPSRDICQRGTSLTIQCQVDSQVTMMFWYRQQPGQSLTLIATANQGSEATYESGFVIDKFPISRPNLTFSTLTVSNMSPEDSSIYLCSVDLASGANVLTFGAGSRLTVL.

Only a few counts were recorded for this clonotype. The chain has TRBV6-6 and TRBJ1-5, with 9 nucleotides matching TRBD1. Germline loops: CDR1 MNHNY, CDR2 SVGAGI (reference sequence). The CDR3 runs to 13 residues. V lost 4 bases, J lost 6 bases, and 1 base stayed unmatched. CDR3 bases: TGTGCCAGCAGTTGGACAGGGGCTCAGCCCCAGCATTTT. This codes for CASSWTGAQPQHF.

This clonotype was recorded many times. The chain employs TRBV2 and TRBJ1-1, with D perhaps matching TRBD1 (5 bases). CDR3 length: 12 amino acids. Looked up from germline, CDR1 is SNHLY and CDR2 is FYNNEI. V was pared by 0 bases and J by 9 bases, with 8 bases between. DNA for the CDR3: TGTGCCAGCAGTGAAGCGCGACAGAAAGCTTTCTTT. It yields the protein CASSEARQKAFF.

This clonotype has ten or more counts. CDR3 amino acids: CASRKRTYTDTQYF. DNA for the CDR3: TGTGCCAGCAGGAAGCGGACATACACAGATACGCAGTATTTT. This chain joins TRBV12-3 or TRBV12-4 and TRBJ2-3; D is possibly TRBD1 or TRBD2 (5 bases each). The CDR3 covers 14 residues. The germline V and J ends were trimmed by 6 bases and 2 bases, with 12 bases remaining between them.

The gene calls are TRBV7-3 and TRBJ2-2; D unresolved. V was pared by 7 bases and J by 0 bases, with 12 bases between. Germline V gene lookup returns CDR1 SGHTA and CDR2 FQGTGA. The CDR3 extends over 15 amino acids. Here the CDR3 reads CASTKTVANTGELFF. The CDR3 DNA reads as TGTGCCAGCACGAAGACCGTAGCGAACACCGGGGAGCTGTTTTTT.